The sequence of this T cell receptor (beta chain) was determined in a study of blood T cell repertoires in COVID-19. As for the study in general: Nucleic acid was either cDNA or gDNA, and it came from T cells, B-cell-depleted T cells, or PBMCs.

In the original analysis: It was from reference gene primer amplification that nucleated cell counts were estimated. The method was immunoSEQ multiplex PCR; TCRdb's version includes in-frame clones alone and lacks a portion of them. The D gene and trimming were derived from the DNA, and the V and J assignments and clone size from that table. The sample holds 150,000 to 170,000 clones, around 80% seen once. The CDR3 is 14 amino acids. Germline V lookup: CDR1 MGHDK, CDR2 SYGVNS. The V gene end was trimmed by 3 bases and the J gene end by 0 bases; junction bases not matched to a gene: 1. This clone was seen only a few times.

This sequence was found in a man aged 50 to 59 who had recovered from COVID-19. Sequencing input: PBMCs or T cells enriched from blood (not recorded which). V is TRBV25-1 and J is TRBJ1-1; 7 bases are a match to TRBD1. CDR3 amino acids: CASSETGLNTEAFF. CDR3 nucleotides: TGTGCCAGCAGTGAGACAGGGTTGAACACTGAAGCTTTCTTT.